This T cell receptor beta chain was captured by sequencing in a study of cytotoxic CD8 clonotypes in ibrutinib-treated CLL. Study-wide background: Among the samples, the mean was around 260,000 productive templates and 85,000 to 100,000 productive rearrangements.

There are 14 residues in the CDR3. Germline lookup yields CDR1 MNHNY and CDR2 SVGAGI (reference sequence). With 0 bases removed from V and 1 base from J, the gap between germline ends came to 6 bases. PBMCs were cryopreserved, and roughly 2.2 micrograms of genomic DNA from them went into TCR beta libraries. Assay: immunoSEQ multiplex PCR; the TCRdb copy retains only in-frame clones and omits some. The sample yields 35,000 or so clones, around 63% seen once. V is TRBV6-6 and J is TRBJ1-1; a possible D gene is TRBD1 (5 bases). Source: PBMCs, taken before ibrutinib treatment. This clonotype originated in a human donor with chronic lymphocytic leukemia. The CDR3 loop is CASSYSGGNTEAFF. The DNA for the CDR3 is TGTGCCAGCAGTTACTCGGGGGGGAACACTGAAGCTTTCTTT.